This T cell receptor beta chain was sequenced in a study of T cell changes during pregnancy in multiple sclerosis (dated by TCRdb to about 2019). Regarding the research as a whole: Changes in the T cell repertoire over the course of pregnancy were examined in this study in women with multiple sclerosis.

The library came from the immunoSEQ multiplex PCR assay. TCRdb re-hosts the immuneACCESS table, in-frame sequences only. Its copies lack some clones; in the studies checked, an unresolved V gene accounts for under half of them, and the cause for the rest is not known. Within this sample are tens of thousands of clones, with nearly 90% of them counted one time only. The top ten constitute 1.2% of the sample. As encoded in the germline V gene (reference sequence), CDR1 is LNHDA while CDR2 is SQIVND. The CDR3 sequence holds 17 residues, the cysteine and phenylalanine included. Just the 51-base CDR3 DNA is kept, in frame starting at base 1. V is pruned by 9 bases and J by 4 bases, leaving 16 bases of the junction without a gene match. This clone was seen a handful of times. What antigen it recognizes has not been identified. Base quality data are lacking; no much larger clone is found one base away.

The receptor was isolated from a female donor with multiple sclerosis, enrolled in a pregnancy study. The sequencing used CD4+ T cells from peripheral blood mononuclear cells, collected in the first trimester of pregnancy. The sequence links TRBV19 to TRBJ2-1; 9 of the junction bases match TRBD2. The sequenced DNA: TGTGCCAGCGCAGACGCGACTAGCGGAGGGGGATACAATGAGCAGTTCTTC. Its coded protein is CASADATSGGGYNEQFF.